This is a list of T cell receptor beta chains from one sample in a study of human T cells and chemical hapten exposure. TCRdb independently ran MiXCR on the RACE reads; one entry per CDR3 protein. The table records tens of thousands of distinct CDR3 sequences, about 10% of them present only once. Sequencing used whole blood, obtained in connection with sensitization to the hapten diphenylcyclopropenone (DPC). Receptors originate from a woman in her forties or fifties with alopecia areata. Some clones in this sample may be carry-over from other donors' samples. CDR3s include the opening cysteine and the closing phenylalanine or tryptophan. The order of the fields is D gene, J gene, V gene, clone size, CDR3 protein, CDR3 DNA. A D gene is named only where the DNA matches it firmly. Clone size is shown for a subset of rows, as once, few, many or a class of expanded clone.

D: .
J: TRBJ2-5
V: TRBV28
size: many
CDR3: CATSLARETQYF
DNA: TGTGCCACCTCTCTAGCTAGGGAGACCCAGTACTTC

D: TRBD1
J: TRBJ1-2
V: TRBV12-3/TRBV12-4
size: many
CDR3: CASSQTGAYGYTF
DNA: TGTGCCAGCAGCCAGACAGGGGCTTATGGCTACACCTTC

D: .
J: TRBJ1-1
V: TRBV9
size: few
CDR3: CASSPQGQAEAFF
DNA: TGTGCCAGCAGCCCCCAGGGCCAAGCTGAAGCTTTCTTT

D: TRBD1
J: TRBJ1-5
V: TRBV20-1
size: few
CDR3: CSARKGQGFNQPQHF
DNA: TGCAGTGCTAGAAAGGGACAGGGTTTCAATCAGCCCCAGCATTTT

D: TRBD1
J: TRBJ2-3
V: TRBV7-2
size: .
CDR3: CASSRDRGDTQYF
DNA: TGTGCCAGCAGCCGGGACAGGGGAGATACGCAGTATTTT

D: TRBD2
J: TRBJ2-3
V: TRBV10-2
size: medium-sized
CDR3: CASTSGNTDTQYF
DNA: TGCGCCAGCACTAGCGGGAACACAGATACGCAGTATTTT

D: .
J: TRBJ2-7
V: TRBV2
size: .
CDR3: CASKQGTYEQYF
DNA: TGTGCCAGCAAACAGGGGACTTACGAGCAGTACTTC

D: .
J: TRBJ1-2
V: TRBV14
size: few
CDR3: CASSQDLGLYGYTF
DNA: TGTGCCAGCAGCCAAGATCTCGGCCTCTATGGCTACACCTTC

D: TRBD2
J: TRBJ2-3
V: TRBV5-5
size: few
CDR3: CASSPPSGGRTDTQYF
DNA: TGTGCCAGCAGCCCGCCTAGCGGGGGCCGCACAGATACGCAGTATTTT

D: .
J: TRBJ2-4
V: TRBV30
size: many
CDR3: CAWRISGAKNIQYF
DNA: TGTGCCTGGAGAATTTCGGGGGCCAAAAACATTCAGTACTTC

D: TRBD2
J: TRBJ2-3
V: TRBV5-1
size: many
CDR3: CASEASGGTDTQYF
DNA: TGCGCCAGCGAGGCTAGCGGAGGCACAGATACGCAGTATTTT

D: .
J: TRBJ1-2
V: TRBV7-9
size: many
CDR3: CASSSQDADYYGYTF
DNA: TGTGCCAGCAGCTCCCAGGACGCTGATTATTATGGCTACACCTTC

D: TRBD1
J: TRBJ2-1
V: TRBV6-5
size: few
CDR3: CASSRKGQGTYNEQFF
DNA: TGTGCCAGCAGTCGCAAGGGACAGGGAACCTACAATGAGCAGTTCTTC

D: TRBD2
J: TRBJ2-3
V: TRBV5-4
size: few
CDR3: CASSWTSGGSAADTQYF
DNA: TGTGCCAGCAGCTGGACTAGCGGGGGGAGTGCGGCAGATACGCAGTATTTT

D: TRBD2
J: TRBJ2-1
V: TRBV6-6
size: once
CDR3: CASSYPRGSGLYNEQFF
DNA: TGTGCCAGCAGTTACCCCCGGGGTAGCGGGCTGTACAATGAGCAGTTCTTC

D: .
J: TRBJ2-1
V: TRBV20-1
size: few
CDR3: CSAPRPPWGGNEQFF
DNA: TGCAGTGCTCCCCGCCCCCCCTGGGGTGGTAATGAGCAGTTCTTC

D: .
J: TRBJ1-1
V: TRBV5-1
size: many
CDR3: CASSLERDISSTEAFF
DNA: TGCGCCAGCAGCTTGGAAAGGGACATCTCGAGCACTGAAGCTTTCTTT

D: TRBD2
J: TRBJ2-3
V: TRBV28
size: many
CDR3: CASSLGLAGPQGTQYF
DNA: TGTGCCAGCAGTCTCGGACTAGCGGGGCCCCAGGGTACGCAGTATTTT

D: TRBD2
J: TRBJ2-3
V: TRBV3-1
size: .
CDR3: CASSQGLAGGPSTDTQYF
DNA: TGTGCCAGCAGCCAAGGTCTAGCGGGGGGCCCTAGCACAGATACGCAGTATTTT

D: TRBD2
J: TRBJ2-4
V: TRBV27
size: .
CDR3: CASSPSSGVAKNIQYF
DNA: TGTGCCAGCAGTCCCTCTAGCGGAGTAGCCAAAAACATTCAGTACTTC

D: TRBD1
J: TRBJ1-3
V: TRBV7-6
size: .
CDR3: CVSKRGRGSGNTIYF
DNA: TGTGTCAGCAAGCGCGGCAGGGGGTCCGGAAACACCATATATTTT

D: .
J: TRBJ1-1
V: TRBV6-6
size: many
CDR3: CASRVQEGPVEAFF
DNA: TGTGCCAGCCGAGTCCAAGAGGGGCCGGTGGAAGCTTTCTTT

D: .
J: TRBJ2-2
V: TRBV7-2
size: many
CDR3: CASSPGRHTGELFF
DNA: TGTGCCAGCAGCCCGGGGAGACACACCGGGGAGCTGTTTTTT

D: .
J: TRBJ2-1
V: TRBV24-1
size: .
CDR3: CATSDLGGSYNEQFF
DNA: TGTGCCACCAGTGATTTGGGGGGCTCCTACAATGAGCAGTTCTTC

D: TRBD2
J: TRBJ2-3
V: TRBV20-1
size: few
CDR3: CSARTSGKGDTQYF
DNA: TGCAGTGCTAGAACTAGCGGGAAAGGAGATACGCAGTATTTT

D: .
J: TRBJ2-5
V: TRBV24-1
size: .
CDR3: CATSAGPFSGGTQYF
DNA: TGTGCCACCAGCGCGGGACCGTTCAGTGGTGGGACCCAGTACTTC

D: .
J: TRBJ2-1
V: TRBV4-3
size: many
CDR3: CASSQDAWVGEQFF
DNA: TGCGCCAGCAGCCAAGATGCCTGGGTAGGTGAGCAGTTCTTC

D: .
J: TRBJ1-4
V: TRBV4-2
size: few
CDR3: CASSQYEKLFF
DNA: TGTGCCAGCAGCCAATATGAAAAACTGTTTTTT

D: TRBD1
J: TRBJ2-2
V: TRBV7-8
size: .
CDR3: CASILKTGLNTGELFF
DNA: TGTGCCAGCATTCTCAAGACAGGGCTCAACACCGGGGAGCTGTTTTTT

D: .
J: TRBJ2-2
V: TRBV14
size: .
CDR3: CASSPRHMNTGELFF
DNA: TGTGCCAGCAGCCCCCGACACATGAACACCGGGGAGCTGTTTTTT

D: .
J: TRBJ2-2
V: TRBV7-3
size: many
CDR3: CASSLRDKNTGELFF
DNA: TGTGCCAGCAGCCTGCGGGACAAAAACACCGGGGAGCTGTTTTTT

D: TRBD2
J: TRBJ2-4
V: TRBV5-1
size: few
CDR3: CASSLRASGVAKNIQYF
DNA: TGCGCCAGCAGCTTGCGGGCTAGCGGAGTAGCCAAAAACATTCAGTACTTC

D: .
J: TRBJ2-1
V: TRBV4-2
size: .
CDR3: CASSQDLTVSSYNEQFF
DNA: TGTGCCAGCAGCCAAGATCTCACGGTTAGCTCCTACAATGAGCAGTTCTTC

D: TRBD1
J: TRBJ1-4
V: TRBV7-8
size: many
CDR3: CASSSSPGAGGVEKLFF
DNA: TGTGCCAGCAGCTCTTCGCCGGGGGCAGGGGGCGTTGAAAAACTGTTTTTT

D: .
J: TRBJ2-5
V: TRBV20-1
size: .
CDR3: CSARGSTDQETQYF
DNA: TGCAGTGCTAGAGGATCGACAGACCAAGAGACCCAGTACTTC

D: .
J: TRBJ2-1
V: TRBV7-9
size: .
CDR3: CASTDGRNNEQFF
DNA: TGTGCCAGCACCGATGGGAGGAACAATGAGCAGTTCTTC

D: .
J: TRBJ2-5
V: TRBV28
size: many
CDR3: CASSFPFGTGSQETQYF
DNA: TGTGCCAGCAGTTTCCCTTTTGGAACAGGATCCCAAGAGACCCAGTACTTC

D: TRBD2
J: TRBJ2-1
V: TRBV4-3
size: .
CDR3: CASSQGRTSGGLRGEQFF
DNA: TGCGCCAGCAGCCAAGGTCGGACTAGCGGGGGCCTCAGGGGTGAGCAGTTCTTC

D: TRBD2
J: TRBJ2-1
V: TRBV28
size: few
CDR3: CASSNVLAGGNNEQFF
DNA: TGTGCCAGCAGTAACGTCCTAGCGGGGGGAAACAATGAGCAGTTCTTC

D: .
J: TRBJ2-5
V: TRBV7-2
size: many
CDR3: CASSLEAGPQETQYF
DNA: TGTGCCAGCAGCTTAGAGGCAGGCCCCCAAGAGACCCAGTACTTC

D: .
J: TRBJ2-2
V: TRBV29-1
size: many
CDR3: CSAVGGSTGELFF
DNA: TGCAGCGCTGTTGGGGGCTCCACCGGGGAGCTGTTTTTT

D: .
J: TRBJ2-2
V: TRBV19
size: .
CDR3: CASSSEIWVTGELFF
DNA: TGTGCCAGTAGTTCGGAAATATGGGTCACCGGGGAGCTGTTTTTT

D: TRBD2
J: TRBJ2-1
V: TRBV4-1
size: many
CDR3: CASSQDPGTSLRNEQFF
DNA: TGCGCCAGCAGCCAAGACCCCGGGACTAGCCTTAGAAATGAGCAGTTCTTC

D: .
J: TRBJ1-1
V: TRBV6-5
size: .
CDR3: CASSYSLDNTEAFF
DNA: TGTGCCAGCAGTTACTCCCTTGATAACACTGAAGCTTTCTTT

D: .
J: TRBJ1-1
V: TRBV7-6
size: many
CDR3: CASSLMNTEAFF
DNA: TGTGCCAGCAGCTTAATGAACACTGAAGCTTTCTTT

D: .
J: TRBJ1-5
V: TRBV28
size: .
CDR3: CASSLSHEGGTQHF
DNA: TGTGCCAGCAGTTTAAGCCATGAGGGGGGGACCCAGCATTTT

D: .
J: TRBJ2-2
V: TRBV12-3/TRBV12-4
size: few
CDR3: CASSLMGLAGELFF
DNA: TGTGCCAGCAGTTTGATGGGGTTGGCCGGGGAGCTGTTTTTT

D: .
J: TRBJ1-4
V: TRBV18
size: few
CDR3: CASSQGSANEKLFF
DNA: TGTGCCAGCTCGCAGGGAAGCGCTAATGAAAAACTGTTTTTT

D: TRBD1
J: TRBJ2-1
V: TRBV9
size: .
CDR3: CASSAHLRGSYNEQFF
DNA: TGTGCCAGCAGCGCGCACCTCAGGGGGTCCTACAATGAGCAGTTCTTC

D: .
J: TRBJ2-3
V: TRBV29-1
size: few
CDR3: CSVTRAVHTQYF
DNA: TGCAGCGTCACCAGGGCGGTTCATACGCAGTATTTT

D: .
J: TRBJ1-1
V: TRBV7-2
size: few
CDR3: CASRRTANTEAFF
DNA: TGTGCCAGCCGCCGGACAGCGAACACTGAAGCTTTCTTT

D: .
J: TRBJ2-7
V: TRBV10-3
size: many
CDR3: CAISEARIYEQYF
DNA: TGTGCCATCAGTGAAGCGCGGATCTACGAGCAGTACTTC

D: TRBD2
J: TRBJ2-1
V: TRBV27
size: many
CDR3: CASSPNSGLAGVHEQFF
DNA: TGTGCCAGCAGTCCCAACTCCGGACTAGCGGGAGTACATGAGCAGTTCTTC